This is a list of T cell receptor beta chains from one sample in a study of shared clonotypes between healthy human individuals. Measured with immunoSEQ multiplex PCR; TCRdb has only the in-frame clones, and not every one. The table has some 1.5 million clones, roughly 96% seen once. The sequencing sample was made of naive CD4+ T cells sorted from blood. Every receptor here comes from a young man in good health. Each CDR3 is given with its conserved first and last residue. D genes are given only for firm matches. Rows may omit the clone size; those that give it use once, few, many or a size class.

v_gene,abundance,d_gene,j_gene,CDR3nt,CDR3aa
TRBV11-3,.,.,TRBJ2-3,TGTGCCAGCAGCGCCCGGAACACCCCCCGGTATTTT,CASSARNTPRYF
TRBV7-3,.,TRBD2,TRBJ2-3,TGTGCCAGCAGCTTGGGACTAGGTATAGATACGCAGTATTTT,CASSLGLGIDTQYF
TRBV7-9,.,TRBD1,TRBJ1-1,TGTGCCAGCAGCCCGGGACAGAGCCACACTGAAGCTTTCTTT,CASSPGQSHTEAFF
TRBV9,.,.,TRBJ2-6,TGTGCCAGCAAAGGCAGGGCCCTCTCTGGGGCCAACGTCCTGACTTTC,CASKGRALSGANVLTF
TRBV7-2,.,.,TRBJ1-3,TGTGCCAGCGGATTATCCGGAAACACCATATATTTT,CASGLSGNTIYF
TRBV29-1,.,.,TRBJ2-7,TGCAGCGCTTGGGGCAGGGGAAGCGAGCAGTACTTC,CSAWGRGSEQYF
TRBV7-9,.,TRBD1,TRBJ1-2,TGTGCCAGCACACTCAGGGGGATTAAGAACCCCCCTTATGGCTACACCTTC,CASTLRGIKNPPYGYTF
TRBV9,.,.,TRBJ2-5,TGTGCCAGCAGCGTAGACGAGCAACAGCCCGGAGAGACCCAGTACTTC,CASSVDEQQPGETQYF
TRBV27,once,TRBD2,TRBJ2-3,TGTGCCAGCGCTTTAGGGACTAGCTTCGATACGCAGTATTTT,CASALGTSFDTQYF
TRBV4-1,once,.,TRBJ2-3,TGCGCCAGCACCCAAGGCGGGGGCCAGTTGGGCACAGATACGCAGTATTTT,CASTQGGGQLGTDTQYF
TRBV6-1,.,.,TRBJ1-1,TGTGCCAGCAATCAGGACAATGTGAACACTGAAGCTTTCTTT,CASNQDNVNTEAFF
TRBV6-4,few,TRBD1,TRBJ2-3,TGTGCCAGCAGTGACGGGACAGGGGCAGATACGCAGTATTTT,CASSDGTGADTQYF
TRBV25-1,.,TRBD1,TRBJ2-7,TGTGCCAGCAGTGAACGGGTTGAGGACAGGGGAACCTACGAGCAGTACTTC,CASSERVEDRGTYEQYF
TRBV6-1,.,.,TRBJ2-5,TGTGCCAGCTCCCGCCCGGGTCTCCAAGAGACCCAGTACTTC,CASSRPGLQETQYF
TRBV18,.,.,TRBJ2-3,TGTGCCAGCTCACCACGCGCGGCCACTAGCACAGATACGCAGTATTTT,CASSPRAATSTDTQYF
TRBV4-3,.,.,TRBJ1-4,TGCGCCAGCAGCCAAGATCCCCCTTTCGGCAGGGCTCGGGAAAAACTGTTTTTT,CASSQDPPFGRAREKLFF
TRBV28,once,TRBD1,TRBJ1-4,TGTGCCAGCAGGGAAACAGGGGGAGAAAAACTGTTTTTT,CASRETGGEKLFF
TRBV7-6,.,TRBD1,TRBJ1-4,TGTGCCAGCAGCCTACGACAGGGCGGCGAAAAACTGTTTTTT,CASSLRQGGEKLFF
TRBV28,.,.,TRBJ2-7,TGTGCCAGCAGTTTGTCCGGTCCTTCCTACGAGCAGTACTTC,CASSLSGPSYEQYF
TRBV19,few,TRBD2,TRBJ2-1,TGTGCCAGTAGTATGGCTGGGACTAGCGGACCGTACAATGAGCAGTTCTTC,CASSMAGTSGPYNEQFF
TRBV7-2,.,.,TRBJ2-1,TGTGCCAGCAGCTTAGAACTAGCCTACAATGAGCAGTTCTTC,CASSLELAYNEQFF
TRBV19,.,.,TRBJ2-3,TGTGCCAGTAGTATGCCACTAGCTTGGGCAGATACGCAGTATTTT,CASSMPLAWADTQYF
TRBV7-2,.,TRBD1,TRBJ2-3,TGTGCCAGCAGCATTACCGGGGACAGCTGGCAGTATTTT,CASSITGDSWQYF
TRBV5-4,.,TRBD2,TRBJ2-7,TGTGCCAGCAGCTCGATTGGGGGGGAGTACGAGCAGTACTTC,CASSSIGGEYEQYF
TRBV5-4,.,.,TRBJ2-1,TGTGCCAGCAGCTTGGGAGGTTCCAACATCAATGAGCAGTTCTTC,CASSLGGSNINEQFF
TRBV6-6,.,TRBD2,TRBJ2-7,TGTGCCAGCAGTTACTTCCAGGGAGGGTACGAGCAGTACTTC,CASSYFQGGYEQYF
TRBV7-9,.,TRBD1,TRBJ2-3,TGTGCCAGCAGCTTGGATGTGACGACAGGGGGGATTGCAGATACGCAGTATTTT,CASSLDVTTGGIADTQYF
TRBV5-4,.,TRBD1,TRBJ2-2,TGTGCCAGCAGCTTGGGGACAGGGGGCGCCGGGGAGCTGTTTTTT,CASSLGTGGAGELFF
TRBV5-3,.,.,TRBJ1-5,TGTGCCAGAAGCTTGTTCGGGGGCCACAATCAGCCCCAGCATTTT,CARSLFGGHNQPQHF
TRBV19,.,.,TRBJ2-6,TGTGCCAGTAGTATTTGGGCAAGCTCTGGGGCCAACGTCCTGACTTTC,CASSIWASSGANVLTF
TRBV5-6,.,.,TRBJ2-5,TGTGCCAGCAGCTTGGACAGCTCGGGGACCCAGTACTTC,CASSLDSSGTQYF
TRBV11-2,.,TRBD2,TRBJ2-1,TGTGCCAGCAGCGAGGGGCTAGCGGGAAAAAGAGGAGTGAATGAGCAGTTCTTC,CASSEGLAGKRGVNEQFF
TRBV9,.,.,TRBJ1-4,TGTGCCAGCAGCGCCCGTGGGGGGACTACTGAAAAACTGTTTTTT,CASSARGGTTEKLFF
TRBV14,.,TRBD1,TRBJ2-7,TGTGCCAGCAGTTCTTACAGGGGGCGAAGCTACGAGCAGTACTTC,CASSSYRGRSYEQYF
TRBV7-9,.,.,TRBJ2-1,TGTGCCAGCAGCCCCTCAGGAGATGAGCAGTTCTTC,CASSPSGDEQFF
TRBV18,.,TRBD1,TRBJ1-1,TGTGCCAGCTCACCAAGGACAGGGGGCACTGAAGCTTTCTTT,CASSPRTGGTEAFF
TRBV30,.,.,TRBJ1-1,TGTGCCTGGAGTGTACGGGGGAACACTGAAGCTTTCTTT,CAWSVRGNTEAFF
TRBV7-8,.,.,TRBJ2-1,TGTGCCAGCAGCCCCCGGGCCGAGCCCTACAATGAGCAGTTCTTC,CASSPRAEPYNEQFF
TRBV28,.,.,TRBJ2-7,TGTGCCAGCGAAGCGGGCTGGCCGGACAACTACGAGCAGTACTTC,CASEAGWPDNYEQYF
TRBV5-4,.,.,TRBJ1-2,TGTGCCAGCAGCTTTCGGGCGAGCAGGGGAGATGGCTACACCTTC,CASSFRASRGDGYTF
TRBV6-5,.,TRBD2,TRBJ2-1,TGTGCCAGCAGTTTGCTTCTAGCGGGAGGTTACAATGAGCAGTTCTTC,CASSLLLAGGYNEQFF
TRBV15,.,.,TRBJ2-7,TGTGCCACCAGCAGAGACTTGCGTTTCGAGCAGTACTTC,CATSRDLRFEQYF
TRBV15,.,.,TRBJ1-3,TGTGCCACCAGCAGAGCCAGGACCTCTGGAAACACCATATATTTT,CATSRARTSGNTIYF
TRBV6-5,.,TRBD1,TRBJ1-2,TGTGCCAGCAGTTACTCATATGCAGGGGGTAACTATGGCTACACCTTC,CASSYSYAGGNYGYTF
TRBV6-1,.,TRBD2,TRBJ2-7,TGTGCCAGCAGTGAATTAGGCGGGAGAACCCACGAGCAGTACTTC,CASSELGGRTHEQYF
TRBV7-9,.,TRBD1,TRBJ1-4,TGTGCCAGCAGCTGGACAGGGGGGATAACCCTTAATGAAAAACTGTTTTTT,CASSWTGGITLNEKLFF
TRBV15,.,.,TRBJ2-2,TGTGCCACCAGCAGAATACAGGGTTTAGGGACGAACACCGGGGAGCTGTTTTTT,CATSRIQGLGTNTGELFF
TRBV6-4,.,.,TRBJ2-1,TGTGCCAGCAGTGTCGGACTTGATAATGCGCAGTTCTTC,CASSVGLDNAQFF
TRBV28,.,TRBD1,TRBJ2-7,TGTGCCAGCAGTTCCACAGGGGGCATTTACGAGCAGTACTTC,CASSSTGGIYEQYF